These T cell receptor beta chains were read from a single sample in a study of identical twins. TCRdb reprocessed the 5' RACE reads with MiXCR, giving one entry per CDR3 protein. This repertoire shows some 1,700,000 distinct CDR3 sequences, about 30% found once; its top ten account for about 0.25%. Sequenced sample: cord blood. The receptors here all came from a newborn girl in good health. Each CDR3 is given with its conserved first and last residue. The D gene is left open where the match is weak. Clone size is given for some rows only: seen once, a few or many times, or a class if the clone is expanded.

D gene	V gene	clone size	J gene	CDR3 DNA	CDR3 protein
TRBD1	TRBV5-1	NA	TRBJ2-7	TGCGCCAGCAGCTCCTATCGGGACAGCTCCTACGAGCAGTACTTC	CASSSYRDSSYEQYF
TRBD2	TRBV2	NA	TRBJ2-1	TGTGCCAGCAGGAGACTAGCGGGATTTGGGGAGACCCAGTTCTTC	CASRRLAGFGETQFF
TRBD1	TRBV9	NA	TRBJ2-7	TGTGCCAGCAGCGTAGGAATCGACAGGGGGCTGTCCTACGAGCAGTACTTC	CASSVGIDRGLSYEQYF
NA	TRBV27	NA	TRBJ1-1	TGTGCCAGCAGTTTATCCCGACAGGTCATGAACACTGAAGCTTTCTTT	CASSLSRQVMNTEAFF
NA	TRBV5-1	NA	TRBJ2-1	TGCGCCAGCAGCGGGGTGGGGCTCTACAATGAGCAGTTCTTC	CASSGVGLYNEQFF
NA	TRBV7-2	few	TRBJ2-7	TGTGCCAGCAGCTTAGCTCCAGCGGGTCTCTCCTACGAGCAGTACTTC	CASSLAPAGLSYEQYF
NA	TRBV18	NA	TRBJ2-7	TGTGCCAGCTCCCTCTCCCAAGCCCACTCCTACGAGCAGTACTTC	CASSLSQAHSYEQYF
NA	TRBV5-1	NA	TRBJ1-1	TGCGCCAGCAGCCCCGCTACAGGGATGAACACTGAAGCTTTCTTT	CASSPATGMNTEAFF
TRBD2	TRBV6-5	few	TRBJ2-3	TGTGCCAGCAGTTATTATAGCGGGGGTAGCACAGATACGCAGTATTTT	CASSYYSGGSTDTQYF
NA	TRBV4-2	NA	TRBJ1-1	TGTGCCAGCAGCCAAGAAGGTCTGCAGGCTTACACTGAAGCTTTCTTT	CASSQEGLQAYTEAFF
TRBD2	TRBV5-1	NA	TRBJ2-7	TGCGCCAGCGGCTTGCGGAGCGGGGGGTATCCCCTATACGAGCAGTACTTC	CASGLRSGGYPLYEQYF
NA	TRBV20-1	few	TRBJ1-4	TGCAGTGCTAGAGTCAATAGGGGGGGGTTGAATGAAAAACTGTTTTTT	CSARVNRGGLNEKLFF
NA	TRBV6-1	NA	TRBJ1-5	TGTGCCAGCAGCCAGAGGGACAATCAGCCCCAGCATTTT	CASSQRDNQPQHF
NA	TRBV18	few	TRBJ1-2	TGTGCCAGCTCACCACCGGACAGAACCTATGGCTACACCTTC	CASSPPDRTYGYTF
NA	TRBV28	few	TRBJ2-3	TGTGCCAGCAGTTTTTCGTGGGAAGCGCACGCAGATACGCAGTATTTT	CASSFSWEAHADTQYF
TRBD2	TRBV24-1	NA	TRBJ2-5	TGTGCCACCAGTGATTCCCGAACTAGCGGGGGAGTGGAGACCCAGTACTTC	CATSDSRTSGGVETQYF
TRBD1	TRBV20-1	few	TRBJ2-1	TGCAGTGCTAGAGATTACAGGGGGCTTGAGCGGGGCCTTTGGTATGAGCAGTTCTTC	CSARDYRGLERGLWYEQFF
NA	TRBV20-1	NA	TRBJ2-7	TGCAGTGCTGAGATACTACTCGAGCAGTACTTC	CSAEILLEQYF
TRBD1	TRBV7-2	NA	TRBJ1-1	TGTGCCAGCAGCTTACACACAGGGGCGTACACTGAAGCTTTCTTT	CASSLHTGAYTEAFF
TRBD2	TRBV7-2	NA	TRBJ2-4	TGTGCCAGCAGCTTAGGGACTAGCGGGAGGAGAGCAGGGAACATTCAGTACTTC	CASSLGTSGRRAGNIQYF